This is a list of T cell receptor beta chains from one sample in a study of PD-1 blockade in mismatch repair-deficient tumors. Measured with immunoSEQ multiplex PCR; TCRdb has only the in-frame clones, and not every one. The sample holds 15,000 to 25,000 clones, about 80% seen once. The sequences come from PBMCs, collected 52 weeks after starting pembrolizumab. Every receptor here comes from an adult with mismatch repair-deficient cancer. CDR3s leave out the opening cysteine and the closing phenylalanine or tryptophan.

ASRLGQDTNEKLF	TRBV5-6	TRBJ1-4
ASSPGTSTQY	TRBV28	TRBJ2-3
ASSLVISNQPQH	TRBV5-1	TRBJ1-5
SARYQTSQY	TRBV20-1	TRBJ2-3
ASSGDRGRSTEAF	TRBV10-2	TRBJ1-1
ASSATGGGGTEAF	TRBV28	TRBJ1-1
ASSKVGRTTSYEQY	TRBV21-1	TRBJ2-7
ASSSAFDSPLH	TRBV5-6	TRBJ1-6
ASSQDANNEQF	TRBV4-1	TRBJ2-1
ASSTGTSSYEQY	TRBV28	-
ATSRVGGDISEKLF	TRBV15	TRBJ1-4
ASSFIAGVNNEQF	TRBV5-5	TRBJ2-1
ASSQDGVAGGNEQF	TRBV14	TRBJ2-1
ASISGPLNSSNRGRCGYT	TRBV21-1	TRBJ1-2
ASSSAGTGGGYT	TRBV28	TRBJ1-2
ASSLTREGSYNEQF	TRBV18	TRBJ2-1
ASSQGGGRITEAF	TRBV4-1	TRBJ1-1
ASSSAGGWTTEAF	TRBV5-1	TRBJ1-1
SVTTNSGNTIY	TRBV29-1	TRBJ1-3
ASSTSSGRAQDTQY	TRBV19	TRBJ2-3
ASSSLRQGSYEQY	TRBV19	TRBJ2-7
ASSLTGGYTEAF	TRBV7-3	TRBJ1-1
ATRTDLNTEAF	TRBV19	TRBJ1-1
ASSQEPLWRYNEQF	TRBV4-1	TRBJ2-1
ASKEDRGLIYEQY	TRBV6-1	TRBJ2-7
ASSLITSGEVDEQF	TRBV5-1	TRBJ2-1
ASTQGKGTDTQY	TRBV2	TRBJ2-3
ASSQEGAQRF	TRBV4-1	TRBJ2-1
ASSWDRGNEQF	TRBV28	TRBJ2-1
ASSPGTYNEQF	TRBV18	TRBJ2-1
AIRATNTEAF	TRBV10-3	TRBJ1-1
ASSPDRVISWGQPQH	TRBV2	TRBJ1-5
ASRDRGRSSYGYT	TRBV11-2	TRBJ1-2
ASSLEAGVHEQF	TRBV11-2	TRBJ2-1
ASSLLLGDTETQY	TRBV27	TRBJ2-5
ASSLASSGSSVQY	TRBV5-6	TRBJ2-7
ASSPRDKTYEQY	TRBV5-5	TRBJ2-7
ASTGTSGTDTQY	TRBV28	TRBJ2-3
ASSVLLGIDTQY	TRBV19	TRBJ2-3
ASTGQAQETQY	TRBV2	TRBJ2-5
ASSLTGGLPYEQY	TRBV11-2	TRBJ2-7
ATSRQTSGEYNEQF	TRBV15	TRBJ2-1
ASSYSRGTPPLH	TRBV6-5	TRBJ1-6
ASSLVGTGSIEQY	TRBV7-2	TRBJ2-7
ASSLRTSGRDTQY	TRBV19	TRBJ2-3
ASSTHRGANVLT	TRBV9	TRBJ2-6
ASRILAGGVTGELF	TRBV19	TRBJ2-2
ASSQQGVRGYT	TRBV6-6	TRBJ1-2
ATNQGIGFEQY	TRBV2	TRBJ2-7
ASSFWGSGSRF	TRBV7-2	TRBJ2-1
ASSLWQTGGKNKNIQY	TRBV28	TRBJ2-4
ASGQGDIQPQH	TRBV10-3	TRBJ1-5
ASSLVGAQGEKLF	TRBV5-1	TRBJ1-4
ASSESTGTDTQY	TRBV10-1	TRBJ2-3
ASSLGAVQETQY	TRBV5-1	TRBJ2-5
ASEADSSGANVLT	TRBV28	TRBJ2-6
ATGTGAYEQY	TRBV28	TRBJ2-7